This T cell receptor (beta chain) was identified in a study of T cells in Graves' hyperthyroidism and ophthalmopathy. Study-wide background: At initial diagnosis, before any treatment had begun, peripheral blood was obtained.

Amplified regions were TCR beta CDR3 sequences from RNA transcripts. HTBI primers drove first-round RT-PCR of the TCR CDR3. TCRdb re-called the multiplex PCR reads with MiXCR, one entry per CDR3 protein. The repertoire holds fewer than 250,000 distinct CDR3 sequences, with approximately 16% as singletons. Study-level points and caveats: Within blood appeared most thyroid clonotypes that had expanded above 0.001.

There are many counts of this clonotype. Antigen unknown. V was pared by 5 bases and J by 4 bases, with 15 bases between. Germline values: CDR1 MDHEN, CDR2 SYDVKM. This CDR3 has 15 amino acids. Patients were excluded for uncontrolled infection, other autoimmune disease, pregnancy or lactation. Used for diagnoses were clinical symptoms, serum thyroxine and TRAb, thyroid ultrasound and orbital computed tomography. What was sequenced was blood. This chain joins TRBV28 and TRBJ2-1, with D perhaps assigned TRBD1 or TRBD2 (5 bases each). The receptor's source is a woman under 30 with Graves' ophthalmopathy. As DNA, the CDR3 is TGTGCCAGCAGTCCCTGGGACGCCCGGTACAATGAGCAGTTCTTC. Its translation: CASSPWDARYNEQFF.